The source of this T cell receptor (beta chain) is a study of T cell changes during pregnancy in multiple sclerosis. The ends were cut back, 1 base at V and 8 bases at J, with 17 bases in the middle. The CDR3 runs 16 residues. Looked up from germline, CDR1 is LNHNV and CDR2 is YYDKDF (reference sequence). Using immunoSEQ multiplex PCR, the repertoire was profiled, and TCRdb retains in-frame clones only, with some absent. This sample has under 80,000 clones, with 80% to 95% found just once. The source material was peripheral blood, sampled after pregnancy. This receptor was taken from a female donor in good health, enrolled as a control in a pregnancy study. The rearrangement links TRBV15 to TRBJ1-4, with D unresolved. The CDR3 protein is CATSRGEGVGLEKLFF. The CDR3 DNA follows: TGTGCCACCAGCAGAGGGGAGGGAGTAGGATTAGAAAAACTGTTTTTT.